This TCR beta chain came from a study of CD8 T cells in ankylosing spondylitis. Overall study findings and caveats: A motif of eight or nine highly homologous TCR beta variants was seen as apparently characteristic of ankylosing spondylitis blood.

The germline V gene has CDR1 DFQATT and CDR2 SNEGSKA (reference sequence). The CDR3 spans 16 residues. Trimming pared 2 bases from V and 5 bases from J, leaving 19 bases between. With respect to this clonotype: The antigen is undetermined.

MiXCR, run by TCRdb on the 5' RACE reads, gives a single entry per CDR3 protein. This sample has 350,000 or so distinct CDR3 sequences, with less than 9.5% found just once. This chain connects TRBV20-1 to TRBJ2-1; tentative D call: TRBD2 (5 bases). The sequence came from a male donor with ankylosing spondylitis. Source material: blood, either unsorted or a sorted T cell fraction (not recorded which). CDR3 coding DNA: TGCAGTGCTAGAATTCTGGACTTCGTGGAAAACAATGAGCAGTTCTTC. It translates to CSARILDFVENNEQFF.